This TCR beta chain was identified during a study of metastatic and nonmetastatic thyroid tumors. TCRdb re-clonotyped the PCR reads through MiXCR. Here the sample spans approximately 17,000 clones, about 25% being singletons. The V gene's germline CDR1 is SGHRS and CDR2 YFSETQ. CDR3 length equals 15 residues. J lost 3 bases, V lost 5 bases, and 6 bases had no gene match. Each patient came to thyroid surgery without any prior treatment (of any kind). By share of the sample, this clone is medium-sized. The specimen sequenced was blood. The chain is built from TRBV5-1 and TRBJ2-5, with 11 bases aligning to TRBD2. The TCR originated in a male donor with papillary thyroid cancer or a benign thyroid nodule (not recorded which). Some clones in this sample may be carry-over from other donors' samples. The CDR3: CASSESSGREETQYF. CDR3 DNA: TGCGCCAGCAGTGAGAGTAGCGGGAGGGAAGAGACCCAGTACTTC.